The rows below give T cell receptor beta chains drawn from one sample of a study of siplizumab effects on memory and regulatory T cells. Libraries were prepared by immunoSEQ multiplex PCR; TCRdb keeps only in-frame clonotypes and omits some of them. The repertoire includes about 120,000 clones, about 94% of them detected once, and around 0.15% sits in the top ten. The sequencing input was non-Treg CD4+ T cells sorted from blood. These receptors were collected from a human donor in good health. The CDR3 runs from the conserved cysteine through the conserved F or W. D genes are given only for firm matches. Clone size is stated in some rows and not others, as once, few, many or a class when expanded.

CDR3 protein: CASSPTRQGYNEKLFF
CDR3 DNA: TGTGCCAGTAGTCCCACCCGACAGGGGTATAATGAAAAACTGTTTTTT
J gene: TRBJ1-4
V gene: TRBV19
clone size: -
D gene: TRBD1

CDR3 protein: CASSYGEQYF
CDR3 DNA: TGTGCCAGCAGTTACGGCGAGCAGTACTTC
J gene: TRBJ2-7
V gene: TRBV28
clone size: few
D gene: -

CDR3 protein: CASGLAGGLGSSYEQYF
CDR3 DNA: TGTGCTAGTGGTTTGGCCGGGGGCCTGGGGAGCTCCTACGAGCAGTACTTC
J gene: TRBJ2-7
V gene: TRBV12-5
clone size: -
D gene: -

CDR3 protein: CASSPHVQGKGLGSPLHF
CDR3 DNA: TGTGCCAGCAGCCCTCACGTACAGGGAAAGGGCCTTGGGTCACCCCTCCACTTT
J gene: TRBJ1-6
V gene: TRBV21-1
clone size: -
D gene: -

CDR3 protein: CASSLRGGTRTQETQYF
CDR3 DNA: TGTGCCAGCAGCTTAAGAGGGGGGACTCGAACCCAAGAGACCCAGTACTTC
J gene: TRBJ2-5
V gene: TRBV7-9
clone size: once
D gene: -

CDR3 protein: CASSPPLGWTTEAFF
CDR3 DNA: TGTGCCAGCAGTCCCCCACTAGGGTGGACCACTGAAGCTTTCTTT
J gene: TRBJ1-1
V gene: TRBV28
clone size: -
D gene: -

CDR3 protein: CASSLLGGSGANVLTF
CDR3 DNA: TGTGCCAGCAGTTTACTTGGGGGTTCTGGGGCCAACGTCCTGACTTTC
J gene: TRBJ2-6
V gene: TRBV27
clone size: -
D gene: -

CDR3 protein: CASSQVQGVSNQPQHF
CDR3 DNA: TGCGCCAGCAGCCAAGTGCAAGGGGTAAGCAATCAGCCCCAGCATTTT
J gene: TRBJ1-5
V gene: TRBV4-1
clone size: few
D gene: -

CDR3 protein: CASSSRPSGGTDTQYF
CDR3 DNA: TGCGCCAGCAGCTCTCGCCCTAGCGGGGGGACAGATACGCAGTATTTT
J gene: TRBJ2-3
V gene: TRBV5-1
clone size: -
D gene: TRBD2

CDR3 protein: CASSATSGGTKYEQYF
CDR3 DNA: TGTGCCAGCAGTGCCACTAGCGGGGGCACCAAGTACGAGCAGTACTTC
J gene: TRBJ2-7
V gene: TRBV6-1
clone size: -
D gene: TRBD2

CDR3 protein: CASSLDPGGGYTF
CDR3 DNA: TGTGCCAGCAGCTTAGATCCAGGGGGCGGCTACACCTTC
J gene: TRBJ1-2
V gene: TRBV11-2
clone size: -
D gene: TRBD1

CDR3 protein: CASSLGGYDEQYF
CDR3 DNA: TGCGCCAGCAGCTTGGGGGGTTATGACGAGCAGTACTTC
J gene: TRBJ2-7
V gene: TRBV5-1
clone size: -
D gene: -

CDR3 protein: CASSESMSPLHF
CDR3 DNA: TGTGCCAGCAGTGAAAGTATGTCACCCCTCCACTTT
J gene: TRBJ1-6
V gene: TRBV6-1
clone size: -
D gene: -

CDR3 protein: CASSPTSTDTQYF
CDR3 DNA: TGTGCCAGCAGCCCGACTAGCACAGATACGCAGTATTTT
J gene: TRBJ2-3
V gene: TRBV7-3
clone size: -
D gene: -

CDR3 protein: CASSPEDGRGGYTF
CDR3 DNA: TGTGCCAGCAGCCCCGAGGACGGCCGCGGGGGCTACACCTTC
J gene: TRBJ1-2
V gene: TRBV7-3
clone size: -
D gene: -

CDR3 protein: CASSPSGSTDTQYF
CDR3 DNA: TGTGCCAGTAGCCCTAGCGGTAGCACAGATACGCAGTATTTT
J gene: TRBJ2-3
V gene: TRBV19
clone size: once
D gene: TRBD2

CDR3 protein: CASSFTGVSTYEQYF
CDR3 DNA: TGTGCCAGCAGCTTCACAGGGGTGTCCACCTACGAGCAGTACTTC
J gene: TRBJ2-7
V gene: TRBV5-8
clone size: -
D gene: TRBD1

CDR3 protein: CASTTAGGGTGELFF
CDR3 DNA: TGTGCCAGCACCACGGCCGGGGGCGGGACCGGGGAGCTGTTTTTT
J gene: TRBJ2-2
V gene: TRBV2
clone size: -
D gene: -

CDR3 protein: CASSLGGGGYEQYF
CDR3 DNA: TGCGCCAGCAGCTTGGGCGGCGGGGGCTACGAGCAGTACTTC
J gene: TRBJ2-7
V gene: TRBV5-1
clone size: once
D gene: TRBD2

CDR3 protein: CASSQLGQGYNEKLFF
CDR3 DNA: TGTGCCAGCAGCCAGCTTGGACAGGGCTATAATGAAAAACTGTTTTTT
J gene: TRBJ1-4
V gene: TRBV4-2
clone size: -
D gene: TRBD1

CDR3 protein: CASSGPGQETQYF
CDR3 DNA: TGTGCCAGCAGCGGGCCAGGCCAAGAGACCCAGTACTTC
J gene: TRBJ2-5
V gene: TRBV2
clone size: -
D gene: -

CDR3 protein: CASSKGGSNYGYTF
CDR3 DNA: TGTGCCAGCAGCAAAGGGGGCTCTAACTATGGCTACACCTTC
J gene: TRBJ1-2
V gene: TRBV7-2
clone size: once
D gene: TRBD1

CDR3 protein: CATSRDSGQGVPYEQYF
CDR3 DNA: TGTGCCACCAGCAGAGATTCGGGACAGGGGGTCCCCTACGAGCAGTACTTC
J gene: TRBJ2-7
V gene: TRBV15
clone size: -
D gene: TRBD1

CDR3 protein: CATSRADRIGNTIYF
CDR3 DNA: TGTGCCACCAGCAGGGCGGACAGGATTGGAAACACCATATATTTT
J gene: TRBJ1-3
V gene: TRBV15
clone size: -
D gene: TRBD1

CDR3 protein: CASSPLGETQYF
CDR3 DNA: TGTGCCAGCAGCCCACTAGGAGAGACCCAGTACTTC
J gene: TRBJ2-5
V gene: TRBV7-9
clone size: -
D gene: -

CDR3 protein: CASSVTSGWGPYNEQFF
CDR3 DNA: TGTGCCAGCAGCGTCACGTCGGGGTGGGGTCCCTACAATGAGCAGTTCTTC
J gene: TRBJ2-1
V gene: TRBV7-9
clone size: once
D gene: -

CDR3 protein: CAGKGGTGAYNEQFF
CDR3 DNA: TGTGCTGGGAAGGGCGGGACAGGGGCCTACAATGAGCAGTTCTTC
J gene: TRBJ2-1
V gene: TRBV2
clone size: -
D gene: TRBD1

CDR3 protein: CASSPLLGGPEAFF
CDR3 DNA: TGTGCCAGCAGTCCACTACTCGGGGGCCCTGAAGCTTTCTTT
J gene: TRBJ1-1
V gene: TRBV6-1
clone size: -
D gene: -

CDR3 protein: CAISENEGEAFF
CDR3 DNA: TGTGCCATCAGTGAGAATGAGGGTGAAGCTTTCTTT
J gene: TRBJ1-1
V gene: TRBV10-3
clone size: -
D gene: -

CDR3 protein: CASSYTNRGLYYGYTF
CDR3 DNA: TGTGCCAGCAGTTACACGAACAGGGGGCTTTACTATGGCTACACCTTC
J gene: TRBJ1-2
V gene: TRBV6-5
clone size: once
D gene: TRBD1

CDR3 protein: CASSFGTGGGYTF
CDR3 DNA: TGTGCCAGCAGCTTCGGGACAGGGGGAGGCTACACCTTC
J gene: TRBJ1-2
V gene: TRBV7-9
clone size: -
D gene: TRBD1

CDR3 protein: CASTEPGTSGGGQFF
CDR3 DNA: TGTGCCAGTACGGAGCCCGGGACTAGCGGGGGAGGGCAGTTCTTC
J gene: TRBJ2-1
V gene: TRBV19
clone size: -
D gene: TRBD2

CDR3 protein: CASSLVQTDTQYF
CDR3 DNA: TGTGCCAGCAGCTTAGTCCAAACCGATACGCAGTATTTT
J gene: TRBJ2-3
V gene: TRBV7-2
clone size: -
D gene: -

CDR3 protein: CASLRGDNYGYTF
CDR3 DNA: TGTGCCAGCTTGAGGGGAGATAACTATGGCTACACCTTC
J gene: TRBJ1-2
V gene: TRBV28
clone size: -
D gene: -

CDR3 protein: CASSIGPTGGLTYNEQFF
CDR3 DNA: TGTGCCAGTAGTATAGGACCGACAGGGGGGTTAACCTACAATGAGCAGTTCTTC
J gene: TRBJ2-1
V gene: TRBV19
clone size: -
D gene: TRBD1